One and the same sample provided the 16 T cell receptor beta chains below, sequenced in a study of blood T cell repertoires in COVID-19. Only in-frame clones appear in the TCRdb table, and some are missing; sequencing was by immunoSEQ multiplex PCR. The sample records 200,000 to 250,000 clones, around four fifths being singletons. The material sequenced was peripheral blood. The receptor set was obtained from a woman aged 55 to 70 who had recovered from COVID-19.

The V call is TRBV19, the J call TRBJ2-3, with 9 bases matching TRBD1. The trim removed 5 bases at V and 3 bases at J, leaving 6 bases unmatched. This CDR3 has 15 amino acids. Looked up from germline, CDR1 is LNHDA and CDR2 is SQIVND (reference sequence). The CDR3 nucleotides are TGTGCCAGTAGTGCTGGGACAGGGTGGACAGATACGCAGTATTTT. Amino acid sequence: CASSAGTGWTDTQYF.

The chain couples TRBV7-6 to TRBJ2-3; D perhaps matches TRBD1 (5 bases). The CDR3 length is 14 residues. V lost 1 base and J lost 4, with 9 bases in between. Germline V gives CDR1 SGHVS, CDR2 FNYEAQ. The CDR3 DNA reads as TGTGCCAGCAGCTTAGAAGGGGTGGCAGATACGCAGTATTTT. Translating it yields CASSLEGVADTQYF.

The chain links TRBV5-8 to TRBJ2-5; 12 positions match TRBD1. V lost 5 bases, J lost 5 bases, and 7 bases stayed unmatched. Germline CDR1 reads SGHTS; CDR2 reads YDEGEE. The length of the CDR3 is 15 residues. CDR3 DNA: TGTGCCAGCAGTTCCGGGACAGGGGGCCGGGAGACCCAGTACTTC. Translated: CASSSGTGGRETQYF. Together with reference TRBV5-8 and TRBJ2-5, the CDR3 gives the full variable domain: EAGVTQSPTHLIKTRGQQATLRCSPISGHTSVYWYQQALGLGLQFLLWYDEGEERNRGNFPPRFSGRQFPNYSSELNVNALELEDSALYLCASSSGTGGRETQYFGPGTRLLVL.

The chain couples TRBV5-8 to TRBJ1-2; unclear D gene. This CDR3 is built from 15 residues. CDR1 and CDR2 (germline): SGHTS, YDEGEE. Between the trimmed V and J ends, which lost 3 bases and 5 bases, there was a span of 17 bases. The CDR3 DNA sequence: TGTGCCAGCAGCTCCGAGGGCCTCAACAAGTATGGCTACACCTTC. Its translation: CASSSEGLNKYGYTF. Complete variable domain (other parts from reference TRBV5-8 and TRBJ1-2): EAGVTQSPTHLIKTRGQQATLRCSPISGHTSVYWYQQALGLGLQFLLWYDEGEERNRGNFPPRFSGRQFPNYSSELNVNALELEDSALYLCASSSEGLNKYGYTFGSGTRLTVV.

The chain combines TRBV7-9 with TRBJ2-3, with D possibly TRBD1 on 6 matching bases. Germline V gene sequence: CDR1 SEHNR, CDR2 FQNEAQ (reference sequence). This CDR3 has 16 residues. V lost 6 bases, J lost 2 bases, and 18 bases lay in between. In nucleotides, the CDR3 is TGTGCCAGCAGGCCTTCTCGACAGGCGGTCACAGATACGCAGTATTTT. As protein: CASRPSRQAVTDTQYF.

V usage is TRBV30 and J usage is TRBJ2-7; D gene uncertain. The CDR3 spans 16 residues. Germline V lookup: CDR1 GTSNPN, CDR2 SVGIG (reference sequence). V gave up 4 bases and J gave up 6 bases, with 25 bases separating them. CDR3 in DNA: TGTGCCTGGACTGTAACACGAGTACGCCCGTCGGGCGAGCAGTACTTC. It codes for CAWTVTRVRPSGEQYF.

The J gene is TRBJ2-3, the V gene TRBV19, with TRBD2 identical over 8 bases. This CDR3 spans 15 amino acids. With 4 bases clipped from V and 0 bases from J, the junction kept 3 bases outside the gene matches. Germline V CDR1 and CDR2: LNHDA, SQIVND (reference sequence). CDR3 residues: CASSNQRESTDTQYF. CDR3 nucleotide sequence: TGTGCCAGTAGTAACCAGCGGGAGAGCACAGATACGCAGTATTTT.

The J gene is TRBJ1-5, the V gene TRBV7-6; tentative D call: TRBD1 (6 bases). CDR1 is SGHVS, CDR2 FNYEAQ, per germline. V was pared by 5 bases and J by 0 bases, with 17 bases between. The CDR3 has 17 amino acids. The CDR3 loop is CASSPGADRYSNQPQHF. For the CDR3, the DNA is TGTGCCAGCAGCCCCGGAGCGGACAGATATAGCAATCAGCCCCAGCATTTT.

The rearrangement uses TRBV6-5 and TRBJ2-4; D remains ambiguous. This CDR3 region has 11 residues. Trimming left V 6 bases short and J 7 bases short, with 7 bases between. Germline assignment: CDR1 MNHEY and CDR2 SVGAGI. CDR3 nucleotides: TGTGCCAGCAGCCAATTCAACATTCAGTACTTC. Translated: CASSQFNIQYF.

The V and J genes are TRBV30 and TRBJ1-5; weak D call: TRBD1 (5 bases). The V end lost 2 bases, the J end lost 4 bases, and 12 bases lay between the germline ends. The CDR3 consists of 14 residues. CDR1 is GTSNPN and CDR2 is SVGIG in the germline V gene (reference sequence). In DNA, the CDR3 is TGTGCCTGGAGTCGGGGGGAGACGAATCAGCCCCAGCATTTT. Amino acid sequence: CAWSRGETNQPQHF. Using reference TRBV30 and TRBJ1-5 for the parts outside the CDR3, the full variable domain is SQTIHQWPATLVQPVGSPLSLECTVEGTSNPNLYWYRQAAGRGLQLLFYSVGIGQISSEVPQNLSASRPQDRQFILSSKKLLLSDSGFYLCAWSRGETNQPQHFGDGTRLSIL.

The chain is built from TRBV19 and TRBJ2-1, with 14 bases lining up with TRBD2. The J segment lost 10 bases and the V segment lost 4 bases, leaving 6 bases of the junction unmatched. CDR1 and CDR2 (germline): LNHDA, SQIVND (reference sequence). This CDR3 is built from 15 residues. This CDR3 is CASSTGTSGGWEQFF. CDR3 sequence (DNA): TGTGCCAGTAGTACCGGGACTAGCGGGGGTTGGGAGCAGTTCTTC.

The chain employs TRBV5-4 and TRBJ2-3; 10 bases are shared with TRBD1. In germline, CDR1 is SGHNT, CDR2 YYREEE (reference sequence). This CDR3 is built from 17 residues. The junction had 9 bases not matched to a gene; V was cut back by 4 bases and J by 1 base. In DNA, the CDR3 is TGTGCCAGCAGCACCCTTGGGACAGGGGCACGCACAGATACGCAGTATTTT. Its protein product is CASSTLGTGARTDTQYF.

The rearrangement uses TRBV7-2 and TRBJ1-3, with D hard to call. The CDR3 length is 13 residues. From germline, CDR1 is SGHTA and CDR2 FQGNSA. Trimming shortened V by 1 base and J by 3 bases, and 4 bases separated the two germline ends. In DNA form, the CDR3 reads TGTGCCAGCAGCTTAGAGAGTGGAAACACCATATATTTT. Its translation: CASSLESGNTIYF.

The rearrangement uses TRBV7-8 and TRBJ2-7, with 9 bases matching TRBD1. With 2 bases clipped from V and 4 bases from J, the junction kept 3 bases outside the gene matches. Looked up from germline, CDR1 is SGHVS and CDR2 is FQNEAQ. The CDR3 totals 14 residues. The CDR3 spells CASSLMDRGYEQYF. CDR3 coding DNA: TGTGCCAGCAGCTTAATGGACAGGGGATACGAGCAGTACTTC.

This clone was detected once. The chain couples TRBV27 to TRBJ1-1, with D unclear. This CDR3 region has 15 residues. V was clipped by 0 bases and J by 0 bases, with 8 bases between them. CDR1 is MNHEY and CDR2 is SMNVEV in the germline V gene (reference sequence). CDR3 sequence reads: CASSLSRGVNTEAFF. Written as DNA, the CDR3 is TGTGCCAGCAGTTTATCGCGGGGAGTGAACACTGAAGCTTTCTTT.

V usage is TRBV7-6 and J usage is TRBJ1-1; D is unclear. The CDR3 covers 14 residues. Germline CDR1 is SGHVS and CDR2 is FNYEAQ. V was clipped by 1 base and J by 2 bases, with 8 bases between them. CDR3: CASSLDLRNTEAFF. The CDR3 region has the DNA TGTGCCAGCAGCTTAGATCTAAGAAACACTGAAGCTTTCTTT.